The clone carrying this T cell receptor beta chain was recorded once. One junction end does not reproduce the germline sequence, and a read error may be involved. The germline V gene encodes CDR1 LGHDT and CDR2 YNNKEL (reference sequence). CDR3 length: 17 residues. TCRdb redid the calling of the 5' RACE reads with MiXCR, one entry per CDR3 protein. Among roughly 64,000 distinct CDR3 sequences, approximately 23% were seen once, and the ten largest hold 2.5% to 3%. Specimen: memory CD4+ T cells sorted from a lymph node. This sample's subset: memory CD4+ T cells, CD4+CD45RO+CD25-. The receptor was isolated from a female donor with breast cancer. The chain is built from TRBV3-1 and TRBJ2-7, with 14 positions matching TRBD2. CDR3 in amino acids: CASSLRGTSGSIGEQHF. CDR3 in DNA: TGTGCCAGCAGCCTAAGAGGGACTAGCGGGAGTATAGGCGAGCAGCACTTC.